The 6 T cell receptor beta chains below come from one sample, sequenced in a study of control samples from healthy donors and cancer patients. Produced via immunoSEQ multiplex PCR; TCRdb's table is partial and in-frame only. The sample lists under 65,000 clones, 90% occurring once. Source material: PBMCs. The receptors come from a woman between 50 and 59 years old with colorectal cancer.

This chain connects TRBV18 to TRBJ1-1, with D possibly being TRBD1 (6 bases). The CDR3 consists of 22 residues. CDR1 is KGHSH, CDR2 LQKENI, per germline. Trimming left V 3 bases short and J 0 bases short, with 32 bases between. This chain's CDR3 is CASSPVPRARGPGKGMNTEAFF. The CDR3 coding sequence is TGTGCCAGCTCACCCGTACCCCGAGCCAGGGGACCGGGGAAGGGCATGAACACTGAAGCTTTCTTT.

DNA for the CDR3: TGTGCCAGCAGCCTGACGGAGAACTATGGCTACACCTTC. It translates to CASSLTENYGYTF. J is TRBJ1-2 and V is TRBV7-8; D not resolved. Germline CDR1 SGHVS, CDR2 FQNEAQ. The CDR3 is 13 residues long. Trimming shortened V by 5 bases and J by 2 bases, and 9 bases separated the two germline ends.

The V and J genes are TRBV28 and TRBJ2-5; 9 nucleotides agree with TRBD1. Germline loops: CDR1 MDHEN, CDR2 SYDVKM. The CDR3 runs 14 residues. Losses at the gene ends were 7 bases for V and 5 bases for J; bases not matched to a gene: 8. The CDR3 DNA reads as TGTGCCAGCAAACCGGGACAGGGTCCGGAGACCCAGTACTTC. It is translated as CASKPGQGPETQYF.

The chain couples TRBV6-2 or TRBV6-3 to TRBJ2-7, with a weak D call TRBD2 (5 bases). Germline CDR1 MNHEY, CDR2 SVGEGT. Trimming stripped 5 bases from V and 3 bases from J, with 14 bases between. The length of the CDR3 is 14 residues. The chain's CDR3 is CASSDRGSIYEQYF. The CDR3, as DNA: TGTGCCAGCAGTGACCGCGGGTCTATCTACGAGCAGTACTTC.

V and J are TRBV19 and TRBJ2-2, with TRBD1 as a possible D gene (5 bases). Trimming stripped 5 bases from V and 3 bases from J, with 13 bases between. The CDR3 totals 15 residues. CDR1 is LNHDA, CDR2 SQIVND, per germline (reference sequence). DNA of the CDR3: TGTGCCAGTAGTGCAGGGAAGCCCTACACCGGGGAGCTGTTTTTT. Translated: CASSAGKPYTGELFF. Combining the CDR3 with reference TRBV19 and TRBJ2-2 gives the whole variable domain DGGITQSPKYLFRKEGQNVTLSCEQNLNHDAMYWYRQDPGQGLRLIYYSQIVNDFQKGDIAEGYSVSREKKESFPLTVTSAQKNPTAFYLCASSAGKPYTGELFFGEGSRLTVL.

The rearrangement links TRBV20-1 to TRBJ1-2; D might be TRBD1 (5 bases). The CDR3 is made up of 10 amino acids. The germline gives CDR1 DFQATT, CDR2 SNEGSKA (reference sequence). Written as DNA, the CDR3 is TGCAGCGCCACTGGACAAACTAGCACCTTC. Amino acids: CSATGQTSTF.